Sequencing of this T cell receptor beta chain was carried out in a study of multiple sclerosis patients with progressive multifocal leukoencephalopathy. Comment on this clone: Its specificity is not known.

Findings and limits, study-wide: In most PML patients, TRB repertoires appeared less diverse by entropy. At PML onset, no shared TRBV or TRBJ gene usage was seen.

Sequencing was at survey level. The table came from immunoSEQ multiplex PCR; TCRdb's copy has only in-frame clones and leaves some out. The sample lists 30,000 or so clones; approximately 90% were seen once. Stated time point: time of PML onset. V was pared by 6 bases and J by 4 bases, with 13 bases between. CDR1 and CDR2 (germline): MNHEY, SVGAGI. The CDR3 totals 14 residues. The clonotype comes from a woman aged 40 to 55 with progressive multifocal leukoencephalopathy. The chain combines TRBV6-5 with TRBJ2-1, with D maybe TRBD2 (5 bases). Sequenced material: PBMCs, taken from a patient treated with natalizumab. The CDR3 reads CASRSGPGYNEQFF. In DNA, the CDR3 is TGTGCCAGCAGGAGCGGTCCGGGGTACAATGAGCAGTTCTTC.